Listed below are T cell receptor beta chains from one sample, sequenced in a study of CD8+CD57+ T cells in acquired aplastic anemia. TCRdb re-analysed the reads in MiXCR, keeping a single row per CDR3 protein. This table holds about 130,000 distinct CDR3 sequences, 48% found once. Material: sorted CD4+, CD8+, or CD8+CD57+ T cells (not recorded which) from PBMCs. These receptors all stem from a human donor in good health, serving as a control. CDR3s include the opening cysteine and the closing phenylalanine or tryptophan. The D gene is left open where the match is weak. The listing skips clone size in some rows; elsewhere it reads once, few, many or a size class.

>TRBV12-3/TRBV12-4|14|many|TRBD1|TRBJ2-1
TGTGCCAGCAGTTTAAGGGGGCTAGTACGGGAGCAGTTCTTC
CASSLRGLVREQFF
>TRBV7-6|16|.|TRBD2|TRBJ2-1
TGTGCCAGCAGCACGGGACTAGCGGGGGTTTGGTATGAGCAGTTCTTC
CASSTGLAGVWYEQFF
>TRBV4-3|15|.|TRBD2|TRBJ2-1
TGCGCCAGCAGCCCGACTAGCGGGGGCAACAATGAGCAGTTCTTC
CASSPTSGGNNEQFF
>TRBV15|17|many|TRBD1|TRBJ2-3
TGTGCCACCAGCAGAGAGGGGGACAGGGGGATCGCAGATACGCAGTATTTT
CATSREGDRGIADTQYF
>TRBV7-2|15|many|.|TRBJ1-5
TGTGCCAGCAGCTTTTCAGGGACCAACAATCAGCCCCAGCATTTT
CASSFSGTNNQPQHF
>TRBV24-1|16|few|TRBD1|TRBJ2-5
TGTGCCACCAGTGATTTGCCGGCCACAGGGGAAGAGACCCAGTACTTC
CATSDLPATGEETQYF
>TRBV12-3/TRBV12-4|17|many|TRBD1|TRBJ1-5
TGTGCCAGCAGCCTCCGATCCGGGACAGGGGGCCATCAGCCCCAGCATTTT
CASSLRSGTGGHQPQHF
>TRBV7-6|13|.|.|TRBJ2-1
TGTGCCAGCAGCTTAGCGCCTAACAATGAGCAGTTCTTC
CASSLAPNNEQFF
>TRBV5-4|15|many|.|TRBJ2-3
TGTGCCAGCAGCTTGACAGAACAGGTTACAGATACGCAGTATTTT
CASSLTEQVTDTQYF
>TRBV29-1|12|.|.|TRBJ1-4
TGCAGCGTTGGGACAATGGGTGAAAAACTGTTTTTT
CSVGTMGEKLFF
>TRBV7-8|15|.|.|TRBJ1-2
TGTGCCAGCAGCCGAGGGGCAGGGCGTAACTATGGCTACACCTTC
CASSRGAGRNYGYTF
>TRBV7-8|17|.|TRBD1|TRBJ1-2
TGTGCCAGCAGGAGCGGGACAGGGGTTTTAAGGGACTATGGCTACACCTTC
CASRSGTGVLRDYGYTF
>TRBV20-1|15|.|TRBD1|TRBJ2-7
TGCAGTGCTAGAGTTGGTAGCAGGGGGTCTGGGGAGCAGTACTTC
CSARVGSRGSGEQYF
>TRBV29-1|13|.|TRBD1|TRBJ1-1
TGCAGCGCCCAGGGACAGGGGCACACTGAAGCTTTCTTT
CSAQGQGHTEAFF
>TRBV7-8|15|many|.|TRBJ1-4
TGTGCCAGCAGCTCCAAGGCCCAGGGGAGGGAAAAACTGTTTTTT
CASSSKAQGREKLFF
>TRBV7-2|15|many|.|TRBJ2-5
TGTGCCAGCAGCTTAGCGGGACTCCTCCAGGAGACCCAGTACTTC
CASSLAGLLQETQYF
>TRBV12-3/TRBV12-4|14|many|TRBD1|TRBJ1-2
TGTGCCAGCAGTTTTGCCAGGGGGCTGGGGGGCTACACCTTC
CASSFARGLGGYTF
>TRBV18|13|many|.|TRBJ2-7
TGTGCCAGCTCACCAACCCCGATTTACGAGCAGTACTTC
CASSPTPIYEQYF
>TRBV16|14|many|.|TRBJ1-1
TGTGCCAGCAGCCAACGCGAGTCGTACACTGAAGCTTTCTTT
CASSQRESYTEAFF
>TRBV4-3|16|.|TRBD1|TRBJ1-1
TGCGCCAGCAGCCAAGATCGTACAGGGGCGAACACTGAAGCTTTCTTT
CASSQDRTGANTEAFF
>TRBV7-2|12|.|.|TRBJ2-7
TGTGCCAGCAGCTTGAACCTTTGCGAGCAGTACTTC
CASSLNLCEQYF
>TRBV2|11|few|.|TRBJ2-3
TGTGCCAGTCTTCTCGGGGATACGCAGTATTTT
CASLLGDTQYF
>TRBV15|15|.|.|TRBJ2-5
TGTGCCACCAGCAGAGATCAACAGGCCGGAGAGACCCAGTACTTC
CATSRDQQAGETQYF
>TRBV25-1|13|many|TRBD1|TRBJ1-4
TGTGCCAGCCGACAGGGCTGGGGTGAAAAACTGTTTTTT
CASRQGWGEKLFF
>TRBV5-6|14|.|.|TRBJ1-1
TGTGCCAGCAGCTTAGGACTTACGGACACTGAAGCTTTCTTT
CASSLGLTDTEAFF
>TRBV5-1|15|many|TRBD2|TRBJ2-5
TGCGCCAGCAGCTTACTAGCGGGGAGACTAGAGACCCAGTACTTC
CASSLLAGRLETQYF
>TRBV11-3|14|.|TRBD1|TRBJ2-7
TGTGCCAGCAGCTACCGGGACAGGGGAGACGAGCAGTACTTC
CASSYRDRGDEQYF
>TRBV12-3/TRBV12-4|14|.|.|TRBJ1-2
TGTGCCAGCAGTTTAGGCGTGAGCGGCTATGGCTACACCTTC
CASSLGVSGYGYTF
>TRBV19|13|.|.|TRBJ2-1
TGTGCCAGTAATCAGGGGCCGTACAATGAGCAGTTCTTC
CASNQGPYNEQFF
>TRBV13|14|.|.|TRBJ1-5
TGTGCCAGCAGCCTTACATGGGGCAATCAGCCCCAGCATTTT
CASSLTWGNQPQHF
>TRBV10-3|15|many|TRBD1|TRBJ2-7
TGTGCCATCAGTGAAAGTAGAGGGGGCCCGTACGAGCAGTACTTC
CAISESRGGPYEQYF
>TRBV11-2|15|.|TRBD2|TRBJ2-1
TGTGCCAGCAGCTTACTAGCGGGGTCATACAATGAGCAGTTCTTC
CASSLLAGSYNEQFF
>TRBV6-1|16|many|TRBD2|TRBJ2-1
TGTGCCAGCACTAACACCCGACTAGCGGGGGGCGCCGAGCAGTTCTTC
CASTNTRLAGGAEQFF
>TRBV25-1|13|many|.|TRBJ2-7
TGTGCCAGCGGACGGACAGACAGCTACGAGCAGTACTTC
CASGRTDSYEQYF
>TRBV2|15|.|.|TRBJ2-5
TGTGCCAGCAGTGAAAATGCGCAGGGAGTGGAGACCCAGTACTTC
CASSENAQGVETQYF
>TRBV10-3|14|.|.|TRBJ1-2
TGTGCCATCCAGGAGGATTCCGCTAACTATGGCTACACCTTC
CAIQEDSANYGYTF
>TRBV12-3/TRBV12-4|15|.|TRBD2|TRBJ2-7
TGTGCCAGCAGATGGACTAGCGGGGGAGACTACGAGCAGTACTTC
CASRWTSGGDYEQYF
>TRBV16|14|.|TRBD1|TRBJ1-1
TGTGCCAGCAGCCGAGGACAGGGGGCACCTGAAGCTTTCTTT
CASSRGQGAPEAFF
>TRBV7-9|12|.|.|TRBJ2-3
TGTGCCAGCAGCGTACCGTTAGATACGCAGTATTTT
CASSVPLDTQYF
>TRBV7-2|15|few|.|TRBJ2-7
TGTGCCAGCAGCTTAGGGCAGGGAAGCTCCTACGAGCAGTACTTC
CASSLGQGSSYEQYF
>TRBV20-1|13|many|TRBD1|TRBJ1-1
TGCAGTGCTGGAAGGCAGGGGGTCACTGAAGCTTTCTTT
CSAGRQGVTEAFF
>TRBV28|12|.|.|TRBJ2-7
TGTGCCAGCGTTATCGGGGGCTACGAGCAGTACTTC
CASVIGGYEQYF
>TRBV2|13|.|TRBD1|TRBJ1-4
TGTGCCGTGAACAGGGGGGCTAATGAAAAACTGTTTTTT
CAVNRGANEKLFF
>TRBV10-3|15|.|.|TRBJ1-5
TGTGCCATCCGTCCGGGGGGCAGTGGCAATCAGCCCCAGCATTTT
CAIRPGGSGNQPQHF
>TRBV10-3|13|.|.|TRBJ2-7
TGTGCCATCAGTACCACACGAACCTACGAGCAGTACTTC
CAISTTRTYEQYF
>TRBV18|14|few|.|TRBJ2-1
TGTGCCAGCTCACCGGCGACTCCCTCACGGGAGCAGTTCTTC
CASSPATPSREQFF
>TRBV20-1|13|many|.|TRBJ1-2
TGCAGTGCCTGGGACCTTTCTAACTATGGCTACACCTTC
CSAWDLSNYGYTF
>TRBV3-1|14|many|.|TRBJ1-2
TGTGCCAGCAGCCCAAGCTGGGACCCGGGAGGCTACACCTTC
CASSPSWDPGGYTF
>TRBV15|17|.|.|TRBJ2-3
TGTGCCACCAGCATCCTATGGGCGGAGGGAAGCACAGATACGCAGTATTTT
CATSILWAEGSTDTQYF
>TRBV7-8|13|.|.|TRBJ1-4
TGTGCCAGCAGCTTAGCCATATTGGAAAAACTGTTTTTT
CASSLAILEKLFF
>TRBV7-2|11|.|.|TRBJ2-5
.
CASSSSETQYF
>TRBV12-3/TRBV12-4|17|many|.|TRBJ2-3
TGTGCCAGCAGTTTAGAATCATATGGGACGTCGTCAGATACGCAGTATTTT
CASSLESYGTSSDTQYF
>TRBV10-3|15|many|.|TRBJ1-1
TGTGCCATCAGTGAGTCATCTTTGCCGAACACTGAAGCTTTCTTT
CAISESSLPNTEAFF
>TRBV24-1|15|.|TRBD1|TRBJ2-1
TGTGCCACCAGTGATTCAGGGGGTTGGTACAATGAGCAGTTCTTC
CATSDSGGWYNEQFF
>TRBV7-3|15|.|.|TRBJ2-7
TGTGCCAGCAGCGCCGGGGGACAGAGCTCCTACGAGCAGTACTTC
CASSAGGQSSYEQYF
>TRBV2|14|.|TRBD1|TRBJ1-6
TGTGCCAGCAGTGCCGACAGGGATAATTCACCCCTCCACTTT
CASSADRDNSPLHF
>TRBV20-1|15|.|.|TRBJ2-7
TGCAGTGCTAGTAGTTCGGACTCAGTCATCTACGAGCAGTACTTC
CSASSSDSVIYEQYF